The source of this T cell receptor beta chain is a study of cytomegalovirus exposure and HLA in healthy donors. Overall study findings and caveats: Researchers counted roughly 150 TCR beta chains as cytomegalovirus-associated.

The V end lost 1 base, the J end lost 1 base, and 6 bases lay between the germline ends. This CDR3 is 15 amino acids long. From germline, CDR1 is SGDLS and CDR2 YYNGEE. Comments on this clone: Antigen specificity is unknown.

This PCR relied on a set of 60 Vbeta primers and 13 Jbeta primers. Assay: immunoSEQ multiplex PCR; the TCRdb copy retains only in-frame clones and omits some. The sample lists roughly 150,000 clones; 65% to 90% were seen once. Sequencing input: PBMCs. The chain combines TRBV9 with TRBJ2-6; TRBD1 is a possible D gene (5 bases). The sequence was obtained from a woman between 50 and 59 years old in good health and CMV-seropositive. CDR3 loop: CASSVPGSGANVLTF. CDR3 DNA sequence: TGTGCCAGCAGCGTACCAGGGTCTGGGGCCAACGTCCTGACTTTC.